This note documents a single T cell receptor beta chain sequence. No antigen is known for it. Construction of the TCR beta libraries employed iRepertoire HTBI primers in conjunction with Arm-PCR of CDR3 regions. Via MiXCR, TCRdb re-called the multiplex PCR reads, giving one row per CDR3 protein. The repertoire includes just over 600,000 distinct CDR3 sequences, 15% to 20% of them detected once, and roughly 18% sits in the top ten. The CDR3 is made up of 19 amino acids. The J segment lost 0 bases and the V segment lost 5 bases, leaving 8 bases of the junction unmatched. Germline V gene lookup returns CDR1 SNHLY and CDR2 FYNNEI. This sample was included in a study of regulatory T cells in long-lasting Graves disease. Study-wide findings and caveats: Persistent patients shared more public clonotypes (around 3,000) than new patients (approximately 900).

Sample time point: newly diagnosed GD, antithyroid drugs for less than 3 months. The authors made the TCR library using RNA they extracted from PBMCs. Separately, the same data were catalogued under a study of T cells in Graves' hyperthyroidism and ophthalmopathy.

This clonotype originated in a woman under 40 with Graves disease. Specimen: peripheral blood mononuclear cells (PBMCs), collected at new diagnosis, from a patient treated with antithyroid drugs. The chain combines TRBV2 with TRBJ2-6; the match to TRBD1 covers 12 bases. The CDR3 sequence: CASSKQGQGANSGANVLTF. CDR3 coding DNA: TGTGCCAGCAGTAAGCAGGGACAGGGGGCGAACTCTGGGGCCAACGTCCTGACTTTC.